This T cell receptor beta chain was profiled in a study of T cell clonotyping in hematopoietic cell transplantation. Study-level information: Cytoreduction preceded collection of pretransplant recipient samples. Study results and caveats: After transplant, recipient diversity fell while pathologically expanded clonotypes grew through day 180. Broader posttransplant TCR repertoire diversity was predicted by graft donor and pretransplant recipient Inverse Simpson Index values.

The CDR3 runs to 12 residues. Germline CDR1 reads LGHNA; CDR2 reads YNFKEQ. V shed 8 bases, J shed 9 bases, and the junction held 4 bases outside the gene matches. For this clone: Its antigen is not known.

The time point is: recipient sample about 28 days before transplant, after cytoreduction. Recipient blood drawn about 28 days pretransplant and days 30, 100, 180 after. Sequenced by immunoSEQ multiplex PCR; TCRdb stores in-frame clones only, minus some. The data contain 75,000 to 95,000 clones, approximately 95% of them seen just once; the ten biggest clones take up under 2%. This chain links TRBV4-2 with TRBJ1-6; 7 positions agree with TRBD1. The specimen comprised peripheral blood mononuclear cells, sampled before stem cell transplant. This TCR was sampled from a woman in her forties or fifties with acute myeloid leukemia. Some clones in this sample may be carry-over from other donors' samples. Written as DNA, the CDR3 is TGTGCCAGCCGACAGGGAGGTTCACCCCTCCACTTT. Encoded protein: CASRQGGSPLHF.